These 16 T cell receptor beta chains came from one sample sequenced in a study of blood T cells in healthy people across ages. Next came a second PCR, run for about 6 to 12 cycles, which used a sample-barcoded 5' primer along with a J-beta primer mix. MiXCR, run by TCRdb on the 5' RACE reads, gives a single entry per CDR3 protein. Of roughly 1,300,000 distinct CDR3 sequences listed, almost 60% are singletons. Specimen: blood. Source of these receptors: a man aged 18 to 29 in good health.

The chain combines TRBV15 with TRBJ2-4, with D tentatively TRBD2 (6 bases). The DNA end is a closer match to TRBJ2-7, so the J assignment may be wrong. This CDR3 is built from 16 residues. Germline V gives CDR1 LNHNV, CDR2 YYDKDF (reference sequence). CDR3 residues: CATSRDRTSSTYEQYF. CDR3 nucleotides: TGTGCCACCAGCAGAGATCGTACTAGCTCAACCTACGAGCAGTACTTC.

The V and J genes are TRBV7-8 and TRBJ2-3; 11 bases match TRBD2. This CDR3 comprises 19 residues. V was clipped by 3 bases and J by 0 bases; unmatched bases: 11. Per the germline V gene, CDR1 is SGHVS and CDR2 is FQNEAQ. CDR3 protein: CASSFAVAGGPTSTDTQYF. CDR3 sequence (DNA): TGTGCCAGCAGCTTCGCCGTAGCGGGGGGGCCGACGAGCACAGATACGCAGTATTTT.

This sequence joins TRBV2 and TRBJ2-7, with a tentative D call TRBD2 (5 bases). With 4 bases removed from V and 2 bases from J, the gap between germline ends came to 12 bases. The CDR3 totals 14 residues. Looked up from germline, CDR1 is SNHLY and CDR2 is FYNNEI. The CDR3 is CASSVLGPTYEQYF. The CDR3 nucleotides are TGTGCCAGCAGTGTACTAGGACCGACCTACGAGCAGTACTTC.

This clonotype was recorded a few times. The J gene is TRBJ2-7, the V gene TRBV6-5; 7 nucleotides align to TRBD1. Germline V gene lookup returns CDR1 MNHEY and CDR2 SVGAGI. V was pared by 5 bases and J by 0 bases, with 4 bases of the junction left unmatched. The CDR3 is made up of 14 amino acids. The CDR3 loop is CASSRQGFSYEQYF. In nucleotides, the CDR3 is TGTGCCAGCAGTCGACAGGGTTTCTCCTACGAGCAGTACTTC.

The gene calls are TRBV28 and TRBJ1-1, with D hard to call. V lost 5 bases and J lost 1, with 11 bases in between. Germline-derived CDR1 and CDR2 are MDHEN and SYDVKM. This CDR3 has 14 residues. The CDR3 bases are TGTGCCAGCAGTGTGCCATCCGCGAACACTGAAGCTTTCTTT. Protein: CASSVPSANTEAFF.

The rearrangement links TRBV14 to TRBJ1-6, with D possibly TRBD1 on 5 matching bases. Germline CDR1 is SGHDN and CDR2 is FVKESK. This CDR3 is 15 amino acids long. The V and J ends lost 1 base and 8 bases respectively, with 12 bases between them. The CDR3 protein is CASSQVRGADSPLHF. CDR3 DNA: TGTGCCAGCAGCCAAGTGAGAGGGGCGGATTCACCCCTCCACTTT.

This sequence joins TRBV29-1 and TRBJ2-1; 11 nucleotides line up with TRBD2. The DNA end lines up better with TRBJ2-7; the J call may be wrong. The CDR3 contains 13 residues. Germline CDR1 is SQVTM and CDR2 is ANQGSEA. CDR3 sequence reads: CSSSGGAYNEQYF. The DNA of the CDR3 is TGCAGCAGTAGCGGGGGGGCCTACAATGAGCAGTACTTC.

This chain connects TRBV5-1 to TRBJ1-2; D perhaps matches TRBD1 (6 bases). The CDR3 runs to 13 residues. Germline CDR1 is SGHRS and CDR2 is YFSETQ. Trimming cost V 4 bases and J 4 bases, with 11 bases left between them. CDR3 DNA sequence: TGCGCCAGCAGCGTGGACAGCTCCTATGGCTACACCTTC. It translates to CASSVDSSYGYTF.

CDR3 region: CASDLTSGLETQYF. As DNA, the CDR3 is TGTGCCAGCGACTTGACTAGCGGGTTGGAGACCCAGTACTTC. The genes are TRBV6-2 or TRBV6-3 and TRBJ2-5; TRBD2 aligns across 10 bases. This CDR3 is 14 amino acids long. V shed 8 bases, J shed 5 bases, and the junction held 8 bases outside the gene matches. The germline V gene has CDR1 MNHEY and CDR2 SVGEGT.

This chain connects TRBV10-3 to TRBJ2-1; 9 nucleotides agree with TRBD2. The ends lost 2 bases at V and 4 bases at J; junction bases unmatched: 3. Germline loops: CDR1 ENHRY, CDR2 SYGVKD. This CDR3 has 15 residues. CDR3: CAISEATSGYNEQFF. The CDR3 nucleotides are TGTGCCATCAGTGAGGCGACTAGCGGTTACAATGAGCAGTTCTTC.

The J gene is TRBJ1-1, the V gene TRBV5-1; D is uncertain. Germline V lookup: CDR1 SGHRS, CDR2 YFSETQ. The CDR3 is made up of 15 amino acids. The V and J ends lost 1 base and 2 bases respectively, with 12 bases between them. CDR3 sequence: CASSLMGGTNTEAFF. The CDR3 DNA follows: TGCGCCAGCAGCTTGATGGGCGGAACCAACACTGAAGCTTTCTTT. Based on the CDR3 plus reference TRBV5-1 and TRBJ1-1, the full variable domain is KAGVTQTPRYLIKTRGQQVTLSCSPISGHRSVSWYQQTPGQGLQFLFEYFSETQRNKGNFPGRFSGRQFSNSRSEMNVSTLELGDSALYLCASSLMGGTNTEAFFGQGTRLTVV.

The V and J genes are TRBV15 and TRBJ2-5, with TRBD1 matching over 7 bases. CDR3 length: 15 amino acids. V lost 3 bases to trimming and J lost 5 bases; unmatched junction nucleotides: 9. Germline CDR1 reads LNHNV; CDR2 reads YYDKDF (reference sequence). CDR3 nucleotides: TGTGCCACCAGCAGCGGACAGGTTAAAGTTGAGACCCAGTACTTC. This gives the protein CATSSGQVKVETQYF.

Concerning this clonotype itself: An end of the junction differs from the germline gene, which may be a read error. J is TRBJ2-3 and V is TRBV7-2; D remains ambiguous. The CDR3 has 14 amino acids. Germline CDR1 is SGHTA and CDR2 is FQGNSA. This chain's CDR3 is CASSFRIGTDAQYF. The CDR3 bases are TGTGCCAGCAGCTTCCGGATCGGCACAGATGCGCAGTATTTT.

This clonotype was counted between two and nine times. The CDR3 region is CSVTPGRERTDTQYF. The CDR3 DNA reads TGCAGCGTAACCCCGGGGCGGGAGCGAACAGATACGCAGTATTTT. The V call is TRBV29-1, the J call TRBJ2-3; 7 bases are a match to TRBD2. The J segment lost 3 bases and the V segment lost 6 bases, leaving 12 bases of the junction unmatched. This CDR3 region has 15 residues. Germline V gives CDR1 SQVTM, CDR2 ANQGSEA.

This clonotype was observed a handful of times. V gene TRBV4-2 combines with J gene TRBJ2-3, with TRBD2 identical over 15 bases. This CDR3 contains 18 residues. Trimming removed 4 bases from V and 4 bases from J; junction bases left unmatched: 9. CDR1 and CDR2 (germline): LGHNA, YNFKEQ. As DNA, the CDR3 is TGTGCCAGCAGCCTCAACGGACTAGCGGGAGGGTACGCAGATACGCAGTATTTT. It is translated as CASSLNGLAGGYADTQYF.

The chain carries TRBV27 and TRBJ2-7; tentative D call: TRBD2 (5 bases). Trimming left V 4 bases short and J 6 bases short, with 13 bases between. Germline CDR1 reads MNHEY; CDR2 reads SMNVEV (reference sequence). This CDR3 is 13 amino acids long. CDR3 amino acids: CASSSQDFLEQYF. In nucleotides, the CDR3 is TGTGCCAGCAGTTCCCAGGACTTTCTCGAGCAGTACTTC.